Each of the 25 T cell receptor beta chains below was sequenced from the same sample in a study of blood T cell repertoires in COVID-19. Some clones are missing from TCRdb's copy, which holds only in-frame ones; the method was immunoSEQ multiplex PCR. The sample contains tens of thousands of clones, approximately 91% of which appear only once. Source material: peripheral blood. The receptor set was obtained from a human donor in a cohort sampled during active COVID-19.

The chain uses TRBV6-5 and TRBJ1-1, with TRBD1 identical over 8 bases. CDR1 MNHEY and CDR2 SVGAGI come from the germline V gene. The junction had 7 bases not matched to a gene; V was cut back by 4 bases and J by 12 bases. The CDR3 contains 12 residues. The CDR3 sequence is CASSSPQGVSFF. In DNA form, the CDR3 reads TGTGCCAGCAGTTCCCCACAGGGGGTATCTTTCTTT.

The V and J genes are TRBV2 and TRBJ1-6; TRBD1 agrees at 7 bases. The CDR3 spans 15 residues. After removal of 5 bases from V and 7 bases from J, the junction contained 8 bases not matched to a gene. Germline V gene lookup returns CDR1 SNHLY and CDR2 FYNNEI. Written as DNA, the CDR3 is TGTGCCAGCAGTCCCCGCGGCAGGGGGAATTCACCCCTCCACTTT. Translation: CASSPRGRGNSPLHF.

The chain combines TRBV5-4 with TRBJ2-7; 8 bases fit TRBD1. The CDR3 spans 15 residues. The germline CDR1 and CDR2 sequences are SGHNT and YYREEE (reference sequence). With 3 bases clipped from V and 3 bases from J, the junction kept 8 bases outside the gene matches. The CDR3 DNA sequence: TGTGCCAGCAGCTCCCCCGACAGGGGCGTCTACGAGCAGTACTTC. It yields the protein CASSSPDRGVYEQYF.

CDR3 sequence: CASSYSIIGANVLTF. The DNA of the CDR3 is TGTGCCAGCAGTTACTCAATTATTGGGGCCAACGTCCTGACTTTC. This sequence joins TRBV6-5 and TRBJ2-6; D not certain. The V end was cut by 0 bases, the J end by 3 bases, with 6 bases between. The CDR3 totals 15 residues. The V gene's germline CDR1 is MNHEY and CDR2 SVGAGI.

The CDR3 sequence: CASTTGWKGVNQPQHF. CDR3 DNA sequence: TGTGCCAGTACGACAGGGTGGAAGGGTGTGAATCAGCCCCAGCATTTT. V and J are TRBV19 and TRBJ1-5; TRBD1 matches at 7 bases. CDR1 and CDR2 from the germline V gene are LNHDA and SQIVND (reference sequence). The CDR3 spans 16 residues. After removal of 7 bases from V and 4 bases from J, the junction contained 13 bases not matched to a gene.

This chain links TRBV19 with TRBJ1-5, with D possibly matching TRBD1 (5 bases). This CDR3 is built from 17 residues. Germline V lookup: CDR1 LNHDA, CDR2 SQIVND (reference sequence). With 7 bases removed from V and 2 bases from J, the gap between germline ends came to 21 bases. In DNA form, the CDR3 reads TGTGCCAGTACCACTTCCGGGCACGGACACGGCAATCAGCCCCAGCATTTT. The encoded protein is CASTTSGHGHGNQPQHF.

The chain links TRBV4-1 to TRBJ1-4; D unclear. Trimming pared 3 bases from V and 5 bases from J, leaving 13 bases between. The V gene's germline CDR1 is MGHRA and CDR2 YSYEKL. CDR3 size: 15 residues. The CDR3 region is CASSQVRSANEKLFF. The CDR3 DNA follows: TGCGCCAGCAGCCAGGTCCGGAGTGCGAATGAAAAACTGTTTTTT.

The genes are TRBV4-3 and TRBJ1-4, with D tentatively TRBD1 (5 bases). The CDR3 is made up of 15 amino acids. Per the germline V gene, CDR1 is LGHNA and CDR2 is YSLEER. The V end was cut by 0 bases, the J end by 4 bases, with 9 bases between. The CDR3 spells CASSQEGGYNEKLFF. CDR3 in DNA: TGCGCCAGCAGCCAAGAGGGGGGTTATAATGAAAAACTGTTTTTT.

V usage is TRBV3-1 (or the pseudogene TRBV3-2) and J usage is TRBJ1-1; D remains ambiguous. The CDR3 is made up of 13 amino acids. V lost 0 bases to trimming and J lost 4 bases, with 6 bases between them. Germline CDR1 reads LGHDT; CDR2 reads YNNKEL (reference sequence). CDR3 region: CASSQEGSTEAFF. CDR3 DNA sequence: TGTGCCAGCAGCCAAGAAGGGAGCACTGAAGCTTTCTTT.

J is TRBJ2-7 and V is TRBV6-5; tentative D call: TRBD2 (6 bases). V was cut by 6 bases and J by 3 bases, with 15 bases left in between. CDR1 is MNHEY and CDR2 is SVGAGI in the germline V gene. This CDR3 has 14 residues. CDR3 region: CASRVGGDLYEQYF. The CDR3 DNA reads as TGTGCCAGCAGAGTTGGCGGGGATCTCTACGAGCAGTACTTC.

V gene TRBV7-3 combines with J gene TRBJ2-3; no clear D gene. Germline loops: CDR1 SGHTA, CDR2 FQGTGA. CDR3 length: 13 amino acids. With 5 bases removed from V and 4 bases from J, the gap between germline ends came to 10 bases. The CDR3 region is CASSISPPDTQYF. The CDR3 DNA is TGTGCCAGCAGCATATCCCCCCCAGATACGCAGTATTTT.

The J gene is TRBJ2-1, the V gene TRBV10-1; TRBD2 matches at 9 bases. CDR1 is WNHNN and CDR2 is SYGVQD in the germline V gene (reference sequence). V gave up 5 bases and J gave up 4 bases; unmatched junction bases: 6. The CDR3 spans 15 residues. For the CDR3, the DNA is TGCGCCAGCAGTTTTCGCCTAGCGGGGTACAATGAGCAGTTCTTC. This encodes CASSFRLAGYNEQFF.

J is TRBJ2-1 and V is TRBV4-1; TRBD2 matches at 11 bases. The junction had 5 bases not matched to a gene; V was cut back by 6 bases and J by 4 bases. Per the germline V gene, CDR1 is MGHRA and CDR2 is YSYEKL. The CDR3 extends over 15 amino acids. The CDR3 region is CASSGLAGGYNEQFF. The CDR3 DNA follows: TGCGCCAGCAGTGGGCTAGCGGGAGGATACAATGAGCAGTTCTTC.

The V call is TRBV13, the J call TRBJ1-2; perhaps TRBD1 as D (6 bases). The germline V and J ends were trimmed by 5 bases and 8 bases, with 18 bases remaining between them. This CDR3 has 14 amino acids. The germline gives CDR1 PRHDT, CDR2 FYEKMQ (reference sequence). The CDR3 nucleotides read TGTGCCAGCAGCCGCCCCCTCAGGGGTGGAGGCTACACCTTC. Residues: CASSRPLRGGGYTF.

This chain connects TRBV6-6 to TRBJ2-7, with TRBD2 identical over 14 bases. CDR3 length equals 20 residues. Germline values: CDR1 MNHNY, CDR2 SVGAGI (reference sequence). The V and J ends lost 6 bases and 5 bases, in that order; junction bases with no gene match: 21. As DNA, the CDR3 is TGTGCCAGCAGCAACCCGGATTTTGGACTAGCGGGAGGAGTCGTCCACGAGCAGTACTTC. This sequence encodes CASSNPDFGLAGGVVHEQYF.

The chain is built from TRBV6-5 and TRBJ1-2; TRBD1 is a possible D gene (5 bases). This CDR3 contains 16 residues. V lost 4 bases, J lost 3 bases, and 18 bases lay in between. The germline V gene encodes CDR1 MNHEY and CDR2 SVGAGI. The CDR3 reads CASSFGTFAPHYGYTF. CDR3 coding DNA: TGTGCCAGCAGTTTCGGGACTTTCGCGCCTCACTATGGCTACACCTTC.

The gene calls are TRBV11-3 and TRBJ2-5; the D gene is possibly TRBD2 (5 bases). Germline lookup yields CDR1 SGHNT and CDR2 YENEEA. CDR3 length: 13 residues. Trimming stripped 0 bases from V and 5 bases from J, with 7 bases between. The CDR3 reads CASSLDGSETQYF. In DNA, the CDR3 is TGTGCCAGCAGCTTAGATGGGAGTGAGACCCAGTACTTC.

This chain links TRBV7-9 with TRBJ2-7; 9 nucleotides line up with TRBD1. Germline V gives CDR1 SEHNR, CDR2 FQNEAQ (reference sequence). The CDR3 totals 14 residues. With V trimmed by 5 bases and J by 3 bases, 5 bases remained unmatched. The CDR3 region has the DNA TGTGCCAGCAGCGATGGGACAGGGAACTACGAGCAGTACTTC. It is translated as CASSDGTGNYEQYF.

V usage is TRBV4-3 and J usage is TRBJ2-5; D might be TRBD2 (5 bases). The germline CDR1 and CDR2 sequences are LGHNA and YSLEER. CDR3 length: 13 amino acids. The V gene lost 1 base and the J gene lost 4 bases, with 7 bases spanning the gap. The CDR3 loop reads CASSQVEGETQYF. DNA for the CDR3: TGCGCCAGCAGCCAAGTTGAGGGAGAGACCCAGTACTTC.

The chain has TRBV10-3 and TRBJ2-7, with D tentatively TRBD2 (5 bases). The CDR3 consists of 14 residues. Germline CDR1 is ENHRY and CDR2 is SYGVKD. V was cut by 1 base and J by 3 bases, with 10 bases left in between. The CDR3 sequence is CAISEYVGSYEQYF. The CDR3 region has the DNA TGTGCCATCAGTGAGTACGTAGGGAGCTACGAGCAGTACTTC.

In its sample, this clone was seen a few times. The rearrangement uses TRBV24-1 and TRBJ2-1; TRBD1 is a possible D gene (6 bases). CDR3 length: 17 residues. The germline V gene has CDR1 KGHDR and CDR2 SFDVKD. The V and J ends lost 4 bases and 8 bases respectively, with 23 bases between them. The CDR3 loop reads CATSETETGSEGYEQFF. The CDR3 DNA is TGTGCCACCAGTGAGACCGAGACAGGCAGTGAGGGATATGAGCAGTTCTTC.

The rearrangement links TRBV29-1 to TRBJ1-2; 8 nucleotides match TRBD1. V shed 4 bases and J 3 bases; nucleotides not matched to a gene: 10. Germline V gives CDR1 SQVTM, CDR2 ANQGSEA. CDR3 length: 15 amino acids. CDR3 coding DNA: TGCAGCGTTGTGATATGGGACAGGCCTTACTATGGCTACACCTTC. This encodes CSVVIWDRPYYGYTF.

A single count supports this clone. The chain employs TRBV15 and TRBJ2-7, with unresolved D. Germline CDR1 LNHNV, CDR2 YYDKDF (reference sequence). Trimming shortened V by 1 base and J by 1 base, and 11 bases separated the two germline ends. CDR3 length equals 15 residues. The CDR3 loop is CATSRGHFGSYEQYF. CDR3 nucleotide sequence: TGTGCCACCAGCAGAGGACACTTTGGGTCCTACGAGCAGTACTTC.

The CDR3 DNA sequence: TGTGCCAGCAGTTACTCGATCGGGTTCGAGCAGTACTTC. It yields the protein CASSYSIGFEQYF. V gene TRBV6-5 combines with J gene TRBJ2-7; the D is unclear. V was shortened by 0 bases and J by 6 bases, with 9 bases between the two germline ends. Germline V CDR1 and CDR2: MNHEY, SVGAGI. CDR3 length: 13 amino acids.

In this sample, this clone turned up a few times. The chain links TRBV2 to TRBJ2-2; D perhaps matches TRBD1 (5 bases). CDR1 is SNHLY and CDR2 is FYNNEI in the germline V gene. The length of the CDR3 is 14 residues. Trimming shortened V by 9 bases and J by 4 bases, and 15 bases separated the two germline ends. CDR3 residues: CARTRQKATGELFF. CDR3 DNA: TGTGCCAGGACACGACAGAAGGCCACCGGGGAGCTGTTTTTT. Full variable domain (rest looked up from reference TRBV2 and TRBJ2-2): EPEVTQTPSHQVTQMGQEVILRCVPISNHLYFYWYRQILGQKVEFLVSFYNNEISEKSEIFDDQFSVERPDGSNFTLKIRSTKLEDSAMYFCARTRQKATGELFFGEGSRLTVL.